Listed below are T cell receptor beta chains from one sample, sequenced in a study of blood T cells in healthy people across ages. TCRdb passed the 5' RACE reads through MiXCR, listing each CDR3 protein once. The repertoire holds around 1.1 million distinct CDR3 sequences, with 30% to 40% as singletons. Sequencing used blood. Every receptor here comes from a man aged 18 to 29 in good health. Both conserved end residues are trimmed from each CDR3. Expanded clones are given a class, and other clones once, few, many or no size at all.

j_call cdr3_length v_call clone_size cdr3_aa
TRBJ1-2 12 TRBV4-1 NA ASQKGQGNYGYT
TRBJ1-2 13 TRBV12-3/TRBV12-4 NA ASSLFARTSYGYT
TRBJ1-2 13 TRBV4-1 few ASSQPTGRTKGYT
TRBJ1-3 14 TRBV9 NA ASSVATRTSGNTIY
TRBJ1-2 12 TRBV5-1 many ASSLDSTYYGYT
TRBJ1-4 12 TRBV2 NA ASIPDRGREKLF
TRBJ1-1 13 TRBV10-3 few AISDVVLTNTEAF
TRBJ2-5 11 TRBV5-4 many ASSRQNQETQY
TRBJ1-2 10 TRBV12-3/TRBV12-4 NA ASTYRVGGYT
TRBJ1-2 12 TRBV5-1 NA ASSLTGSGPGYT
TRBJ2-7 14 TRBV13 few ASSLLDRSWVGEQY
TRBJ1-1 13 TRBV3-1 few ASSRRAGTNTEAF
TRBJ2-1 13 TRBV4-1 NA ASTTSTGGFDEQF
TRBJ1-2 13 TRBV5-5 NA ASSLAGTDDYGYT
TRBJ2-3 13 TRBV2 few ASSQLTGSTDTQY
TRBJ2-7 12 TRBV20-1 few SAQTGQGSYEQY
TRBJ1-2 15 TRBV3-1 few ASSQDFPRQRTNGYT
TRBJ2-3 13 TRBV10-3 once ALSVGGEVTDTQY
NA 15 TRBV7-2 NA ASSLGPQGHIAYEQY
TRBJ1-1 11 TRBV27 NA ASRGGGRTEAF
TRBJ1-2 12 TRBV7-9 NA ASSPRTGSNGYT
TRBJ2-5 13 TRBV21-1 few ASSKKDSIRETQY
TRBJ2-1 11 TRBV2 few ASRSSRGEEQF
TRBJ1-6 12 TRBV20-1 NA SARGSDPNSPLH
TRBJ2-1 15 TRBV4-1 few ASSLAGVGASYNEQF
TRBJ2-2 14 TRBV7-3 few ASSLEQGALYGELF
TRBJ2-1 15 TRBV6-1 NA ASSRLGGPSSYNEQF
TRBJ1-6 12 TRBV28 NA ASSASTGNSPLH
TRBJ1-2 12 TRBV28 NA ASSGGTGFIGYT
TRBJ2-2 13 TRBV10-3 NA AISGQLGDTGELF
TRBJ2-1 14 TRBV4-2 NA ASSQPGTAPYNEQF
TRBJ2-2 12 TRBV7-9 few ASSLGERDKELF
TRBJ1-1 12 TRBV5-1 few ASSPRQGVTEAF
TRBJ1-5 13 TRBV12-3/TRBV12-4 NA ASSRGGGSNQPQH
TRBJ1-6 11 TRBV2 few ASRGEYNSPLH
TRBJ1-2 14 TRBV25-1 few ASSDDLGGVDYGYT
TRBJ2-5 12 TRBV20-1 many SAVDSDRGETQY
TRBJ1-1 13 TRBV6-1 few ASSEVDSSNTEAF
TRBJ1-6 13 TRBV7-9 NA ASSLPGPSNSPLH
TRBJ1-2 11 TRBV7-3 few ASSLGGLEGYT
TRBJ1-1 11 TRBV7-9 few ASSLLQVGEAF
TRBJ2-1 13 TRBV7-3 NA ASSLQQGVGNEQF
TRBJ1-1 11 TRBV5-1 NA ASRLRRNTEAF
TRBJ1-5 12 TRBV20-1 NA SAQDRTSNQPQH
TRBJ2-3 12 TRBV12-3/TRBV12-4 NA ASRSGGRTDTQY
TRBJ1-5 17 TRBV10-3 NA AISETRPGIPGKNQPQH
TRBJ1-2 13 TRBV20-1 few SASGGQGRDYGYT
TRBJ2-7 12 TRBV20-1 few SARARGSSYEQY